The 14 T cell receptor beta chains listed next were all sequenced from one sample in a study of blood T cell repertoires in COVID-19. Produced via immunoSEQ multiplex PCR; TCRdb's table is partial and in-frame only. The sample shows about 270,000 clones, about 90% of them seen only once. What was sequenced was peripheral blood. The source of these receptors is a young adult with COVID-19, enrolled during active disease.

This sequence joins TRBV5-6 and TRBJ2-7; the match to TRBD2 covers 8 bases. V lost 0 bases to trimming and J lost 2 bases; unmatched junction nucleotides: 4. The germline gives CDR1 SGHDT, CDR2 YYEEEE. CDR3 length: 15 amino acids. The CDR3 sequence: CASSLGSLAAYEQYF. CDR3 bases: TGTGCCAGCAGCTTGGGTTCACTAGCGGCCTACGAGCAGTACTTC.

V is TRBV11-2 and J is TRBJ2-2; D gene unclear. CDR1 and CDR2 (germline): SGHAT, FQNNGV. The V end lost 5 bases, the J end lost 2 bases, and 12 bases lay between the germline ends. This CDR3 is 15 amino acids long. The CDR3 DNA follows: TGTGCCAGCAGCCCGATTCGGGTTAACACCGGGGAGCTGTTTTTT. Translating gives CASSPIRVNTGELFF.

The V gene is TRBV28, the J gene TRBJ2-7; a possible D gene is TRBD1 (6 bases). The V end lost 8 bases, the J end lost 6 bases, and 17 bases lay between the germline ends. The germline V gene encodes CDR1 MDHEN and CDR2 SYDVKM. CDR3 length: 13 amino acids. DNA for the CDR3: TGTGCCAGCTGCCCGGGACAAAACCGCGAGCAGTACTTC. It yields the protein CASCPGQNREQYF.

DNA for the CDR3: TGTGCCAGCAGCACCTCGACAGGGGCCCGCGGCTACACCTTC. It is translated as CASSTSTGARGYTF. This chain joins TRBV9 and TRBJ1-2; 8 nucleotides agree with TRBD1. This CDR3 is 14 amino acids long. Germline V gene lookup returns CDR1 SGDLS and CDR2 YYNGEE. Trimming at V came to 4 bases and at J to 8 bases, leaving 10 bases not matched to a gene. The variable domain in full, with the rest retrieved from reference TRBV9 and TRBJ1-2, is DSGVTQTPKHLITATGQRVTLRCSPRSGDLSVYWYQQSLDQGLQFLIQYYNGEERAKGNILERFSAQQFPDLHSELNLSSLELGDSALYFCASSTSTGARGYTFGSGTRLTVV.

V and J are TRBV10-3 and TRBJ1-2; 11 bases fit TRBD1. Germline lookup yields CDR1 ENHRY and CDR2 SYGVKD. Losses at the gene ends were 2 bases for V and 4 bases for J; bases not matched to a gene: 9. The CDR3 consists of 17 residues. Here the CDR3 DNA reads TGTGCCATCAGTGAGGTGGGACAGGGGGGTCCCTCCTATGGCTACACCTTC. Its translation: CAISEVGQGGPSYGYTF.

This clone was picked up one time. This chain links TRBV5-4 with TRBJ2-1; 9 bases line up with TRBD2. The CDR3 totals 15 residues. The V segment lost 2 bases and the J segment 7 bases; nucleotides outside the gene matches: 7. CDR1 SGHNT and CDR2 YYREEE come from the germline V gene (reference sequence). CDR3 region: CASSLASGNRNEQFF. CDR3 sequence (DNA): TGTGCCAGCAGCTTAGCTAGCGGGAATCGGAATGAGCAGTTCTTC.

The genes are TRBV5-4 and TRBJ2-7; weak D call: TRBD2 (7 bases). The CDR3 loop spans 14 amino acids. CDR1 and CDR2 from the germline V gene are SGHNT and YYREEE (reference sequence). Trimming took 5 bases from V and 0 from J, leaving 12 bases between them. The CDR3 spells CASRIGGGSYEQYF. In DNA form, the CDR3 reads TGTGCCAGCAGGATAGGGGGGGGCTCCTACGAGCAGTACTTC.

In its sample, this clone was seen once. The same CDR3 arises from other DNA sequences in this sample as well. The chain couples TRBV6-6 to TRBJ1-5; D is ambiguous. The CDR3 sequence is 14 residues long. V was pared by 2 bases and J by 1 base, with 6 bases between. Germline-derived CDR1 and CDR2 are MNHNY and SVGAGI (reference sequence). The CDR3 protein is CASSYGESNQPQHF. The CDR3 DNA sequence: TGTGCCAGCAGTTACGGGGAGAGCAATCAGCCCCAGCATTTT.

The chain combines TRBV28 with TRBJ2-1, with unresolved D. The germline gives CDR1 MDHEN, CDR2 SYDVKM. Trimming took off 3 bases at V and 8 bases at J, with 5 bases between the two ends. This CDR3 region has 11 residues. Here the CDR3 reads CASSFMYEQFF. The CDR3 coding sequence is TGTGCCAGCAGTTTTATGTATGAGCAGTTCTTC.

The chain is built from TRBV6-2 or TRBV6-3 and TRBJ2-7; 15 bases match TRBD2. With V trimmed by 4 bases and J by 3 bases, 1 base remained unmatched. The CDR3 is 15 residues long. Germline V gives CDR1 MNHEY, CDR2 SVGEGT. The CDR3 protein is CASSLGLAGGYEQYF. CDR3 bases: TGTGCCAGCAGTTTGGGACTAGCGGGAGGCTACGAGCAGTACTTC.

CDR3 region: CASSQDRLGSYEQYF. DNA of the CDR3: TGCGCCAGCAGCCAAGATCGGCTAGGGAGCTACGAGCAGTACTTC. J is TRBJ2-7 and V is TRBV4-1; weak D call: TRBD2 (5 bases). Deletions cut 0 bases from V and 3 bases from J, with 12 bases between. Germline V gives CDR1 MGHRA, CDR2 YSYEKL. The length of the CDR3 is 15 residues.

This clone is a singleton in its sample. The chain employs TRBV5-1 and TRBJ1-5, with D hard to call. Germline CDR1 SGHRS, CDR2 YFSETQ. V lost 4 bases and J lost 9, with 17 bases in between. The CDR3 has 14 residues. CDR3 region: CASSDGSRVSPQHF. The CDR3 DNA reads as TGCGCCAGCAGCGACGGGAGTAGGGTTTCGCCCCAGCATTTT.

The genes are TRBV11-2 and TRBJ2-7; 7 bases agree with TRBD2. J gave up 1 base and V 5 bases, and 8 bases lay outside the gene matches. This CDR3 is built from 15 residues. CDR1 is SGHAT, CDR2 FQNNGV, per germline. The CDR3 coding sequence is TGTGCCAGCAGCCCGCGGGAGTTTGGTTCCTACGAGCAGTACTTC. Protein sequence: CASSPREFGSYEQYF.

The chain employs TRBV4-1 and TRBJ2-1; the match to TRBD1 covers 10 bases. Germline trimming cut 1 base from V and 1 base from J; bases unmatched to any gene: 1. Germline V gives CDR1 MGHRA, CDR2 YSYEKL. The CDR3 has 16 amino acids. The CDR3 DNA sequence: TGCGCCAGCAGCCAAGCGGACAGGGGGTCCTACAATGAGCAGTTCTTC. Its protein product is CASSQADRGSYNEQFF.